This TCR beta chain was identified during a study of T cell clonality in common variable immunodeficiency (dated by TCRdb to the mid-2010s). CVID samples and control samples contributed equivalent amounts of genomic DNA as sequencing input. For every sample, a 60 bp segment covering the rearranged TCRbeta CDR3 region was amplified and then sequenced. The immunoSEQ assay, a bias-corrected multiplex PCR combined with high-throughput sequencing, was used for TCRbeta amplification. Processing in the source paper ran as follows. Every unique nucleotide sequence counted as a clone and was annotated with V, D and J genes, copy number and frequency. Sequences were labeled productive if in frame, and non-productive if out of frame or containing stop codons. As previously described, clonality was calculated on the basis of Shannon's entropy. Mean CDR3 Kyte-Doolittle hydropathy was derived from the predicted amino acid sequences of productive clones. Hierarchical clustering of scaled V gene usage was performed with the R hclust function using Manhattan distance and complete linkage. Clone sharing by CDR3 amino acid sequence was assessed by resampling 12 repertoires per group over 100 rounds. The repertoires were searched for over 55 published EBV-specific and approximately 250 published CMV-specific TCRbeta sequences. After two CVID samples that produced fewer than 10,000 sequences were dropped from the analysis, 45 or so CVID repertoires remained. Drawn from immuneACCESS, this table holds only the in-frame rearrangements with V and J called that TCRdb kept. Clones are partly lost; checked studies trace under half to an unresolved V gene and leave the rest unexplained. V and J calls and clone size follow that table, whereas D and trimming were derived from the DNA. There are roughly 25,000 clones in this sample, and none of them is a singleton. Of the sample, 24% falls within the top ten clones.

CDR1 and CDR2 were assigned from the germline V gene (reference sequence) as LNHDA and SQIVND. The germline V end is reduced by 2 bases and the J end by 2 bases; junction bases left unmatched: 1. Including cysteine and phenylalanine, the CDR3 has 15 amino acids. The 36 bases shown cover part of the CDR3, and their frame starts at base 1. This clone was observed at least ten times. Its antigen target is currently unknown. Coverage ceases 3 residues before the CDR3 finishes, and the germline J gene fills in the end. On the study overall, not on this receptor specifically: Even though DNA input was equal, the average per sample came to about 81,820 unique sequences for controls compared with around 32,000 for CVID samples. The authors noted that sequencing repertoires of T cell subpopulations would be needed to clarify what caused the increased clonality in CVID. CVID subjects shared fewer TCRbeta clones with each other than healthy controls did (p < 0.0001). Patient heterogeneity within the CVID cohort put limits on correlating repertoire features with clinical complications. CVID TCRbeta sequences were reported to have fewer deletions and N-nucleotide insertions and to lack highly modified clones with 13 or more V deletions. TCRbeta clonality was higher in CVID subjects than in healthy controls (t-test p = 0.018), and the increase was most characteristic of about a third of subjects.

CVID was diagnosed by standard criteria: serum IgG, IgA and/or IgM reduced below normal range, plus specific antibody deficiency. There were 44 subjects in the CVID group (around 30 male and 15 or so female), ranging in age from roughly 9 to 64 years, with a mean age of 40. Both CVID patients and healthy controls were predominantly of Caucasian heritage. At the time of study participation, every CVID subject had been on replacement immunoglobulin therapy for one year or longer. At blood collection, none of the CVID subjects was ill or on immunomodulatory or immunosuppressive medication. From each donor, roughly 5 to 8.5 ml of heparinized peripheral whole blood was collected. TCRbeta CDR3 repertoires were sequenced from genomic DNA of adults with common variable immune deficiency (CVID) and healthy adult controls. Diluted blood was subjected to density centrifugation over Hypaque 1077 or Ficoll-Paque for isolation of peripheral blood mononuclear cells. Genomic DNA was obtained from unsorted mononuclear cells through either Qiagen column purification or a centrifugation-based method.

Source material: peripheral blood mononuclear cells. Recombination linked TRBV19 to TRBJ2-7, with TRBD2 matching 12 junction bases. The TCR was taken from a human donor with common variable immunodeficiency. CDR3 protein: CASSITSGGTYEQYF. The DNA read from the CDR3 is TGTGCCAGTAGTATAACTAGCGGGGGGACCTACGAG.